Listed here are 32 T cell receptor beta chains from one sample, sequenced in a study of T cell responses to AZD1222 COVID-19 vaccine. Data came from immunoSEQ multiplex PCR; TCRdb stores just in-frame clones and leaves some out. Of roughly 150,000 clones in the sample, under 95% were seen once. This specimen consisted of peripheral blood, obtained on day 0 of AZD1222 vaccination. These receptors originate from an adult in good health.

The chain joins TRBV5-4 to TRBJ1-1; 9 nucleotides agree with TRBD1. The CDR3 is 14 residues long. Unmatched junction bases numbered 6, after V lost 4 bases and J lost 5 bases. The germline V gene encodes CDR1 SGHNT and CDR2 YYREEE (reference sequence). The CDR3 sequence: CASSRTGVGTEAFF. DNA for the CDR3: TGTGCCAGCAGCCGGACAGGGGTTGGGACTGAAGCTTTCTTT. The whole variable domain, remainder taken from reference TRBV5-4 and TRBJ1-1, is ETGVTQSPTHLIKTRGQQVTLRCSSQSGHNTVSWYQQALGQGPQFIFQYYREEENGRGNFPPRFSGLQFPNYSSELNVNALELDDSALYLCASSRTGVGTEAFFGQGTRLTVV.

The chain couples TRBV19 to TRBJ1-2, with D perhaps matching TRBD1 (6 bases). Per germline, CDR1 LNHDA and CDR2 SQIVND (reference sequence). V was trimmed by 4 bases and J by 0 bases, leaving 12 bases between them. CDR3 length: 15 residues. The CDR3 bases are TGTGCCAGTAGTACCAACCGGGACACTAACTATGGCTACACCTTC. This codes for CASSTNRDTNYGYTF.

This sequence joins TRBV7-2 and TRBJ2-1; 16 bases agree with TRBD2. Per the germline V gene, CDR1 is SGHTA and CDR2 is FQGNSA. Trimming removed 4 bases from V and 10 bases from J; junction bases left unmatched: 4. The CDR3 runs to 15 residues. The CDR3 region is CASSSGGLAGGEQFF. The CDR3 DNA follows: TGTGCCAGCAGCTCAGGGGGACTAGCGGGAGGGGAGCAGTTCTTC. Full variable domain (rest looked up from reference TRBV7-2 and TRBJ2-1): GAGVSQSPSNKVTEKGKDVELRCDPISGHTALYWYRQSLGQGLEFLIYFQGNSAPDKSGLPSDRFSAERTGGSVSTLTIQRTQQEDSAVYLCASSSGGLAGGEQFFGPGTRLTVL.

The rearrangement uses TRBV21-1 and TRBJ2-3; the DNA was not used to check the table's D call, TRBD2. TRBV21-1 is reported as a pseudogene. CDR3 length: 17 amino acids. CDR3 in DNA: TGTGCCAGCAGCAAAGGCGGGACTAGCGGGAGTGCAGATACGCAGTATTTT. Its protein is CASSKGGTSGSADTQYF.

This chain joins TRBV4-2 and TRBJ1-1; TRBD1 matches at 8 bases. From germline, CDR1 is LGHNA and CDR2 YNFKEQ. Trimming removed 0 bases from V and 4 bases from J; junction bases left unmatched: 1. The CDR3 extends over 14 amino acids. The CDR3 sequence: CASSQDTGGTEAFF. The CDR3 DNA reads as TGTGCCAGCAGCCAAGATACAGGGGGCACTGAAGCTTTCTTT.

The chain carries TRBV5-1 and TRBJ2-3; D remains unclear. Looked up from germline, CDR1 is SGHRS and CDR2 is YFSETQ. The ends were cut back, 4 bases at V and 7 bases at J, with 16 bases in the middle. This CDR3 is 14 amino acids long. The CDR3 DNA is TGCGCCAGCAGCGATATTGTGTCGCCAAATACGCAGTATTTT. This gives the protein CASSDIVSPNTQYF.

CDR3 coding DNA: TGTGCCAGCAGTTACAACGGGAGGGGGTACGAGCAGTACTTC. Protein product: CASSYNGRGYEQYF. This chain joins TRBV6-2 or TRBV6-3 and TRBJ2-7; TRBD2 matches at 8 bases. CDR1 is MNHEY and CDR2 is SVGEGT in the germline V gene. V shed 2 bases, J shed 4 bases, and the junction held 4 bases outside the gene matches. This CDR3 spans 14 amino acids.

This clone occurred once. The CDR3 sequence is CASSLELTGDSNQPQHF. CDR3 bases: TGTGCCAGCTCCCTCGAGCTTACAGGGGATAGCAATCAGCCCCAGCATTTT. The gene calls are TRBV18 and TRBJ1-5; TRBD1 matches 7 bases. Unmatched junction bases numbered 11, after V lost 6 bases and J lost 0 bases. This CDR3 has 17 amino acids. Germline lookup yields CDR1 KGHSH and CDR2 LQKENI.

The chain carries TRBV7-9 and TRBJ1-4, with D unresolved. The length of the CDR3 is 12 residues. Germline CDR1 and CDR2: SEHNR and FQNEAQ (reference sequence). Trimming cost V 5 bases and J 8 bases, with 9 bases left between them. The CDR3 coding sequence is TGTGCCAGCAGCCCCGGACCGGAAAAACTGTTTTTT. It yields the protein CASSPGPEKLFF.

V gene TRBV11-2 combines with J gene TRBJ1-2; weak D call: TRBD1 (5 bases). Germline CDR1 and CDR2: SGHAT and FQNNGV. V lost 3 bases and J lost 8, with 13 bases in between. The CDR3 is 13 amino acids. CDR3 loop: CASSLDGAVGYTF. In DNA form, the CDR3 reads TGTGCCAGCAGCTTGGACGGGGCGGTCGGCTACACCTTC.

The chain has TRBV18 and TRBJ2-5; 8 bases align to TRBD1. The CDR3 is 15 amino acids. CDR1 and CDR2 (germline): KGHSH, LQKENI. With 5 bases clipped from V and 5 bases from J, the junction kept 10 bases outside the gene matches. CDR3 coding DNA: TGTGCCAGCTCAAGGGACAGGCTCAAGGGGGAGACCCAGTACTTC. Translating it yields CASSRDRLKGETQYF.

The rearrangement uses TRBV7-9 and TRBJ2-7, with D perhaps matching TRBD2 (5 bases). Looked up from germline, CDR1 is SEHNR and CDR2 is FQNEAQ (reference sequence). The CDR3 length is 14 residues. V was shortened by 5 bases and J by 4 bases, with 15 bases between the two germline ends. CDR3 amino acids: CASSRGSGLYEQYF. CDR3 DNA: TGTGCCAGCAGCCGAGGGAGCGGACTGTACGAGCAGTACTTC.

The chain couples TRBV10-3 to TRBJ2-5, with D perhaps assigned TRBD1 or TRBD2 (6 bases each). V was pared by 9 bases and J by 3 bases, with 14 bases between. The CDR3 spans 13 residues. The germline CDR1 and CDR2 sequences are ENHRY and SYGVKD. The CDR3 reads CAIAKGEEETQYF. The CDR3 bases are TGTGCCATTGCGAAGGGGGAGGAAGAGACCCAGTACTTC.

The chain recombines TRBV6-5 with TRBJ2-2; D may match TRBD1 or TRBD2 (5 bases each). V was shortened by 6 bases and J by 9 bases, with 17 bases between the two germline ends. The germline CDR1 and CDR2 sequences are MNHEY and SVGAGI. The CDR3 loop spans 14 amino acids. CDR3 bases: TGTGCCAGCAGGACCGGGACCTCTCACCGGGAGCTGTTTTTT. Protein sequence: CASRTGTSHRELFF.

The chain joins TRBV7-6 to TRBJ2-6; TRBD2 aligns across 9 bases. There are 16 residues in the CDR3. The V and J ends lost 1 base and 2 bases, in that order; junction bases with no gene match: 0. Per the germline V gene, CDR1 is SGHVS and CDR2 is FNYEAQ. As DNA, the CDR3 is TGTGCCAGCAGCTTAGGGACTAGCGCTGGGGCCAACGTCCTGACTTTC. Protein: CASSLGTSAGANVLTF. The full variable domain, its missing parts supplied by reference TRBV7-6 and TRBJ2-6, is GAGVSQSPRYKVTKRGQDVALRCDPISGHVSLYWYRQALGQGPEFLTYFNYEAQQDKSGLPNDRFSAERPEGSISTLTIQRTEQRDSAMYRCASSLGTSAGANVLTFGAGSRLTVL.

This clone was counted a single time. DNA of the CDR3: TGTGCCAGCAGCTCGGACGGAAATCAGCCCCAGCATTTT. As protein: CASSSDGNQPQHF. This chain links TRBV7-2 with TRBJ1-5; D unresolved. Trimming pared 4 bases from V and 4 bases from J, leaving 8 bases between. The CDR3 spans 13 residues. Germline V gene sequence: CDR1 SGHTA, CDR2 FQGNSA.

The chain carries TRBV9 and TRBJ2-2, with D unresolved. There are 18 residues in the CDR3. V was trimmed by 4 bases and J by 9 bases, leaving 28 bases between them. Looked up from germline, CDR1 is SGDLS and CDR2 is YYNGEE. This CDR3 reads CASSQTVAGSSSLRELFF. The CDR3 coding sequence is TGTGCCAGCAGCCAAACTGTAGCCGGGTCGTCCAGCCTCCGGGAGCTGTTTTTT. Together with reference TRBV9 and TRBJ2-2, the CDR3 gives the full variable domain: DSGVTQTPKHLITATGQRVTLRCSPRSGDLSVYWYQQSLDQGLQFLIQYYNGEERAKGNILERFSAQQFPDLHSELNLSSLELGDSALYFCASSQTVAGSSSLRELFFGEGSRLTVL.

The V and J genes are TRBV10-3 and TRBJ1-2; 9 nucleotides align to TRBD1. The V gene's germline CDR1 is ENHRY and CDR2 SYGVKD. The CDR3 sequence is 17 residues long. The junction had 12 bases not matched to a gene; V was cut back by 5 bases and J by 2 bases. The DNA of the CDR3 is TGTGCCATCAGTTCCCCGGGACAGGGTCGGAGGAACTATGGCTACACCTTC. Translated, it gives CAISSPGQGRRNYGYTF.

The chain uses TRBV30 and TRBJ1-6; unclear D gene. From germline, CDR1 is GTSNPN and CDR2 SVGIG (reference sequence). V was shortened by 5 bases and J by 9 bases, with 14 bases between the two germline ends. This CDR3 is 13 amino acids long. The CDR3 reads CAWSLGGVSPLHF. CDR3 sequence (DNA): TGTGCCTGGTCTCTCGGCGGGGTTTCACCCCTCCACTTT.

This sequence joins TRBV19 and TRBJ2-1; no clear D gene. The CDR3 totals 16 residues. V was trimmed by 4 bases and J by 2 bases, leaving 15 bases between them. CDR1 LNHDA and CDR2 SQIVND come from the germline V gene (reference sequence). The CDR3 sequence: CASSKNTPGPYNEQFF. CDR3 in DNA: TGTGCCAGTAGTAAAAACACCCCCGGGCCCTACAATGAGCAGTTCTTC.

The chain has TRBV5-1 and TRBJ2-1; 11 bases are shared with TRBD2. The length of the CDR3 is 15 residues. CDR1 SGHRS and CDR2 YFSETQ come from the germline V gene. The trim removed 6 bases at V and 0 bases at J, leaving 2 bases unmatched. CDR3 amino acids: CASKTSGSSYNEQFF. CDR3 sequence (DNA): TGCGCCAGCAAAACTAGCGGGAGCTCCTACAATGAGCAGTTCTTC.

This clone was detected once. V is TRBV4-3 and J is TRBJ2-7; D is tentatively TRBD1 or TRBD2 (5 bases each). The CDR3 runs to 15 residues. Trimming removed 1 base at V and 0 bases at J, with 10 bases between. The germline V gene encodes CDR1 LGHNA and CDR2 YSLEER. The CDR3 spells CASSQGPGTSYEQYF. CDR3 nucleotides: TGCGCCAGCAGCCAAGGCCCAGGGACCTCCTACGAGCAGTACTTC.

V usage is TRBV24-1 and J usage is TRBJ1-3; no clear D. Germline values: CDR1 KGHDR, CDR2 SFDVKD. V lost 4 bases, J lost 0 bases, and 15 bases lay in between. The CDR3 has 17 residues. For the CDR3, the DNA is TGTGCCACCAGTGAGTCTGGATTGGACTACTCTGGAAACACCATATATTTT. Translated, it gives CATSESGLDYSGNTIYF.

The CDR3 coding sequence is TGTGCCAGCAGTTTGGCGATCCACTATGGCTACACCTTC. Translation: CASSLAIHYGYTF. The gene calls are TRBV27 and TRBJ1-2; unclear D gene. With 3 bases removed from V and 3 bases from J, the gap between germline ends came to 8 bases. CDR3 size: 13 residues. CDR1 MNHEY and CDR2 SMNVEV come from the germline V gene (reference sequence).

The chain recombines TRBV7-3 with TRBJ2-7, with a tentative D call TRBD2 (6 bases). The CDR3 length is 15 residues. V was cut by 2 bases and J by 5 bases, with 16 bases left in between. Germline assignment: CDR1 SGHTA and CDR2 FQGTGA. The CDR3 DNA reads as TGTGCCAGCAGCTTAGGACGGGGGAAACCGGACGAGCAGTACTTC. It specifies CASSLGRGKPDEQYF. Based on the CDR3 plus reference TRBV7-3 and TRBJ2-7, the full variable domain is GAGVSQTPSNKVTEKGKYVELRCDPISGHTALYWYRQSLGQGPEFLIYFQGTGAADDSGLPNDRFFAVRPEGSVSTLKIQRTERGDSAVYLCASSLGRGKPDEQYFGPGTRLTVT.

The rearrangement joins TRBV6-2 or TRBV6-3 to TRBJ2-5; D is perhaps TRBD1 (5 bases). CDR3 length: 16 amino acids. The germline V and J ends were trimmed by 4 bases and 1 base, with 16 bases remaining between them. The germline gives CDR1 MNHEY, CDR2 SVGEGT. The CDR3 DNA reads TGTGCCAGCAGTTCGAACCTTGACAGATTCCAAGAGACCCAGTACTTC. This sequence encodes CASSSNLDRFQETQYF.

This chain uses TRBV30 with TRBJ1-1; D perhaps matches TRBD1 (5 bases). Germline lookup yields CDR1 GTSNPN and CDR2 SVGIG (reference sequence). V dropped 5 bases and J dropped 1 base, with 8 bases sitting between them. There are 12 residues in the CDR3. Here the CDR3 reads CAWGGANTEAFF. In DNA, the CDR3 is TGTGCCTGGGGGGGAGCGAACACTGAAGCTTTCTTT.

V gene TRBV9 combines with J gene TRBJ2-7; D is undetermined. The CDR3 contains 13 residues. V lost 4 bases, J lost 4 bases, and 12 bases lay in between. Germline V CDR1 and CDR2: SGDLS, YYNGEE. The CDR3 DNA reads TGTGCCAGCAGCCCGGAAGTCACGTACGAGCAGTACTTC. This sequence encodes CASSPEVTYEQYF. The full variable domain, rest sourced from reference TRBV9 and TRBJ2-7, is DSGVTQTPKHLITATGQRVTLRCSPRSGDLSVYWYQQSLDQGLQFLIQYYNGEERAKGNILERFSAQQFPDLHSELNLSSLELGDSALYFCASSPEVTYEQYFGPGTRLTVT.

The genes are TRBV5-8 and TRBJ1-2; 7 nucleotides line up with TRBD1. CDR3 length: 14 residues. Germline CDR1 SGHTS, CDR2 YDEGEE. J lost 8 bases, V lost 4 bases, and 11 bases had no gene match. CDR3 loop: CASSVDRPPSGYTF. In DNA, the CDR3 is TGTGCCAGCAGCGTGGACAGGCCTCCCTCCGGCTACACCTTC.

The chain joins TRBV11-2 to TRBJ2-7, with D tentatively TRBD1 (5 bases). Trimming cost V 1 base and J 6 bases, with 13 bases left between them. This CDR3 comprises 14 residues. In germline, CDR1 is SGHAT, CDR2 FQNNGV. The CDR3 DNA is TGTGCCAGCAGCTTAGCCTACCAGGGTACCGAGCAGTACTTC. Amino acids: CASSLAYQGTEQYF.

The rearrangement uses TRBV4-1 and TRBJ2-4; D remains unclear. Germline V gene sequence: CDR1 MGHRA, CDR2 YSYEKL. The CDR3 loop spans 15 amino acids. V dropped 3 bases and J dropped 6 bases, with 15 bases sitting between them. The CDR3 nucleotides are TGCGCCAGCAGCCACGCCGACCAGTCCGGAAACATTCAGTACTTC. Its translation is CASSHADQSGNIQYF.

The chain links TRBV19 to TRBJ1-5; TRBD1 aligns across 10 bases. Germline CDR1 reads LNHDA; CDR2 reads SQIVND (reference sequence). The V gene end was trimmed by 4 bases and the J gene end by 5 bases; junction bases not matched to a gene: 5. This CDR3 contains 15 residues. Here the CDR3 DNA reads TGTGCCAGTAGTAGGGGACAGGGGAGGGATCAGCCCCAGCATTTT. Its translation: CASSRGQGRDQPQHF.